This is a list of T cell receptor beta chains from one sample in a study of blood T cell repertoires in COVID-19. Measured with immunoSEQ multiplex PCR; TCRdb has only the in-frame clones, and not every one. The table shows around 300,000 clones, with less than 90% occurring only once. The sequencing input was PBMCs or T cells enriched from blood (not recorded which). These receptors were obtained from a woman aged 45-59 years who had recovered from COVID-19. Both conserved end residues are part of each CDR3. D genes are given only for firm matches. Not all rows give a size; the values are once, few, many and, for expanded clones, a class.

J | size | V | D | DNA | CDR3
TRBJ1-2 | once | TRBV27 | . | TGTGCCAGCAGCTTTACTTCCGGGACTCATCACTATGGCTACACCTTC | CASSFTSGTHHYGYTF
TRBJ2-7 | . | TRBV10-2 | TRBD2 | TGCGCCAGCAGGACCCCCGGGACTAGCGGGGCCTTAGAGCAGTACTTC | CASRTPGTSGALEQYF
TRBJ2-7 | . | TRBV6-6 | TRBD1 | TGTGCCAGCAGTTATGGGACAGGGGCCTCCTACGAGCAGTACTTC | CASSYGTGASYEQYF
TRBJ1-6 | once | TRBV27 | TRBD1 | TGTGCCAGCAGTTTATTGGATCCGGGACAGATTAATTCACCCCTCCACTTT | CASSLLDPGQINSPLHF
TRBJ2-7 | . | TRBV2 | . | TGTGCCAGCAGCTACAGAGAAATTACTGGATTCTACGAGCAGTACTTC | CASSYREITGFYEQYF
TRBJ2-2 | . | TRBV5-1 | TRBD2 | TGCGCCAGCAGCCTAGCGGGAGGATGGACCGGGGAGCTGTTTTTT | CASSLAGGWTGELFF
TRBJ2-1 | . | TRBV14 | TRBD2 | TGTGCCAGCAGCCAAGGCGTGCGACTAGCGGTTATTGAGCAGTTCTTC | CASSQGVRLAVIEQFF
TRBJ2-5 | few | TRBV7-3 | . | TGTGCCAGCAGCTCACCCCCGTATGGTTCTAACGAAGAGACCCAGTACTTC | CASSSPPYGSNEETQYF
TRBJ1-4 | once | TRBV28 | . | TGTGCCAGCAGTTCAGTCGCAACTAATGAAAAACTGTTTTTT | CASSSVATNEKLFF
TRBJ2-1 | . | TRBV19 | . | TGTGCCAGTAGTATAGACCCCACTAGTAGGGCAGTAAATGAGCAGTTCTTC | CASSIDPTSRAVNEQFF
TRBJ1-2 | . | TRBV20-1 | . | TGCAGTGCCAGGAGGTCGAATGGCTACACCTTC | CSARRSNGYTF
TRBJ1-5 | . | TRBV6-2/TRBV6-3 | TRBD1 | TGTGCCAGCAGTTACATCGGACAGGCAAATCAGCCCCAGCATTTT | CASSYIGQANQPQHF
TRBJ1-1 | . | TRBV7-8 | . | TGTGCCAGCAGCTTGATTCGGACTGAAGCTTTCTTT | CASSLIRTEAFF
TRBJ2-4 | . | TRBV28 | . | TGTGCCAGCAGTTTAAGACAACTAGCCAAAAACATTCAGTACTTC | CASSLRQLAKNIQYF